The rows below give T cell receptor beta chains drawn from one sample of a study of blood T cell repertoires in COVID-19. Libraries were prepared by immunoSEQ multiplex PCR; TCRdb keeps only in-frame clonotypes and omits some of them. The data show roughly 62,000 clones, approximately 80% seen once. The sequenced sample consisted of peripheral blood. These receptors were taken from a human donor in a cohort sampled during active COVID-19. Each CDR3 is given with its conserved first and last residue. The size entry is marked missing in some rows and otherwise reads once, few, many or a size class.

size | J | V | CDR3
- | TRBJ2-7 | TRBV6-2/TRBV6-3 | CASSYLYEQYF
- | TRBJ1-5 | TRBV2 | CASLEQGASNQPQHF
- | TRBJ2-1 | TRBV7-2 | CASSRDRGDYNEQFF
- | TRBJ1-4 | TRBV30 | CAGGGKGAGEKLFF
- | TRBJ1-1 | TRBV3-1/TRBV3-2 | CASSLAQNTEAFF
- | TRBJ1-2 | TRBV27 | CASSFSTTGEGGYTF
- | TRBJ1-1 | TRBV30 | CAWSPLAGWNTEAFF
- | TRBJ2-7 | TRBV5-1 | CASSLFTGGPYEQYF
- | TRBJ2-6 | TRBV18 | CASSPGTGNSGANVLTF
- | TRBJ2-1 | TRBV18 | CASSLSIGRNYNEQFF
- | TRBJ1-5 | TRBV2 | CASRYTGNNQPQHF
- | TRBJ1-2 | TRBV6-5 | CASRAGQFYGYTF
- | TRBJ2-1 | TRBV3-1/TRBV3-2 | CASRQGGLAGGVGEQFF
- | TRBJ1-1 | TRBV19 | CASSIGVGVAFF
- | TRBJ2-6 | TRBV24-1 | CATSDPSRARGANVLTF
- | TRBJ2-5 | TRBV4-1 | CASSQEGLHGETQYF
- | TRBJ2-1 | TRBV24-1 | CATSDPAKSSGAYNEQFF
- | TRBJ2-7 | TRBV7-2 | CASSQRRGEQYF
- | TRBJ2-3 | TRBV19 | CASSIPGTPNTQYF
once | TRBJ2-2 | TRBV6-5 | CASRTGGFTGELFF
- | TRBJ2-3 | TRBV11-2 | CASSLRSGATLGTDTQYF
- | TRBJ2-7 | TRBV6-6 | CASSRQGQDLREQYF
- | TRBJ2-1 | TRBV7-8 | CASSLGLAIRYEQFF
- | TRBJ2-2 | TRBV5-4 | CARSLGLAEGGKTGELFF
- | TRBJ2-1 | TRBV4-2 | CASSQTDYSETYNEQFF
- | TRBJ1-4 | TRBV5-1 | CASSSLIAGPNEKLFF
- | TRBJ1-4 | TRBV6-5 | CASHPTGLNEKLFF
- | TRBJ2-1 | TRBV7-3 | CASSLFYEQFF
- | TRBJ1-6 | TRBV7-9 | CATKQGEHNSPLHF
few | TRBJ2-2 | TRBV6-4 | CASRGLGTGELFF
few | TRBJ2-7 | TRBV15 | CATSPTGGLYEQYF
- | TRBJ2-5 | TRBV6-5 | CASSYSGRALGETQYF
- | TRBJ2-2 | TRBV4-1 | CASSQRDRFGGELFF
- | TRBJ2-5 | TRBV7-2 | CASSLGITGGWETQYF
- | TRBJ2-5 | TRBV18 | CASLSSGTGEETQYF
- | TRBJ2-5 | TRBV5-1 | CASSFITGRGQETQYF
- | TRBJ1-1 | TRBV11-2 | CASSAKTNTEAFF
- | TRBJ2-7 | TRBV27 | CASSFEGHKADYEQYF
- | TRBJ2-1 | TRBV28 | CASGGEFGNEQFF
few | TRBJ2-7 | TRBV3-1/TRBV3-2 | CASSPTPGLAGQEQYF
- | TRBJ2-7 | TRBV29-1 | CSVETHSYEQYF
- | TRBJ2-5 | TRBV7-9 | CASSKGQYQETQYF
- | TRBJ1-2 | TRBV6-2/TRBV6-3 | CASSIPGQVYGYTF
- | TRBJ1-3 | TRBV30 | CAWSLPGNTIYF
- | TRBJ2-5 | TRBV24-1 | CATSDSRLAGGGETQYF
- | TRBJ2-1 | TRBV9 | CASSVSFGGRTSYNEQFF
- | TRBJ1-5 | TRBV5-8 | CASSSQLQPQHF
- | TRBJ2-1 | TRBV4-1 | CASSHASGSGSYNEQFF
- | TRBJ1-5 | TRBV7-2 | CASSFRGNQPQHF